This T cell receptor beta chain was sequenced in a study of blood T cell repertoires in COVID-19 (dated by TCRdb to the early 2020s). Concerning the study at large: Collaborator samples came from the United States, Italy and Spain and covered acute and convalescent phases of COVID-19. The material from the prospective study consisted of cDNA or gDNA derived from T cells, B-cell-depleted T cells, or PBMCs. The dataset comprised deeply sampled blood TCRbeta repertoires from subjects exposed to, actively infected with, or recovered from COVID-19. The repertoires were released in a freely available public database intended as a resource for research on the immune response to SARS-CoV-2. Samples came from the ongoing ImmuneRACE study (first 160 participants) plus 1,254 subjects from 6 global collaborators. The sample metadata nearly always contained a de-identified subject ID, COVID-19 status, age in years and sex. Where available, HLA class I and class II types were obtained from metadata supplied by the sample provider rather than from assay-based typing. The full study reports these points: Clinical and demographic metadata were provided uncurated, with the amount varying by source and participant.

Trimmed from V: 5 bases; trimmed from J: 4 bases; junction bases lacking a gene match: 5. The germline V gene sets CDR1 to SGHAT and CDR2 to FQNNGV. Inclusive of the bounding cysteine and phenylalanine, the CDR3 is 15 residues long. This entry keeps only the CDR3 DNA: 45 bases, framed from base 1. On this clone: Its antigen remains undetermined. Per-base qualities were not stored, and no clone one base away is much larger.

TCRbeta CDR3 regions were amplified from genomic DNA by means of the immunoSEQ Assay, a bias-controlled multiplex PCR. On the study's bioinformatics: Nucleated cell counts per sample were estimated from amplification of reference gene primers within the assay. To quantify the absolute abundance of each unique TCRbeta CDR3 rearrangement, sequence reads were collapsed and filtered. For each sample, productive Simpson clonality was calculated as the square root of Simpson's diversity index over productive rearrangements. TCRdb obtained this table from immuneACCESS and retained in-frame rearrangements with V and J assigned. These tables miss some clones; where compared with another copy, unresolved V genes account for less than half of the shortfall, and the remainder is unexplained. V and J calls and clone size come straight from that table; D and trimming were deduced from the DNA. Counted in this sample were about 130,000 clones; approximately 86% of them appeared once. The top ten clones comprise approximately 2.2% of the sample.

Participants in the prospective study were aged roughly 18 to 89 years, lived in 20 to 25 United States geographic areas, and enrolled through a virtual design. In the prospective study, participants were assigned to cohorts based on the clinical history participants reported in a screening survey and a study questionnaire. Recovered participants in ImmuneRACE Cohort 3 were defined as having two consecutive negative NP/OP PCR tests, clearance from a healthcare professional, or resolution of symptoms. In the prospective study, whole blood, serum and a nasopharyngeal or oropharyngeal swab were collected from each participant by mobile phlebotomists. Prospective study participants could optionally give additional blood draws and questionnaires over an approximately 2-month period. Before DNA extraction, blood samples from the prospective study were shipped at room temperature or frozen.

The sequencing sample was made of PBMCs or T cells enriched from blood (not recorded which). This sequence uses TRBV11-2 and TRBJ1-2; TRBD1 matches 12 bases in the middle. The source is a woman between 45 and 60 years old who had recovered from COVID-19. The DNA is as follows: TGTGCCAGCAGCGAGGGACAGGGGGCAGGCTATGGCTACACCTTC. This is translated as CASSEGQGAGYGYTF. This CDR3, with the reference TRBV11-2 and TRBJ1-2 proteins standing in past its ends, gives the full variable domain EAGVAQSPRYKIIEKRQSVAFWCNPISGHATLYWYQQILGQGPKLLIQFQNNGVVDDSQLPKDRFSAERLKGVDSTLKIQPAKLEDSAVYLCASSEGQGAGYGYTFGSGTRLTVV.